This TCR beta chain is drawn from a study of immune evolution from preneoplasia to lung adenocarcinoma (dated by TCRdb to the early 2020s). Background on the whole study: No AAH lesions showed HLA loss of heterozygosity, compared with 7% of AIS, about 15% of MIA and approximately 34% of ADC lesions. The study combined immune gene expression, TCR sequencing and multiplex immunofluorescence to profile immune contexture across lung adenocarcinoma precursors and invasive adenocarcinoma. Resected precursor lesions (AAH, AIS, MIA) and invasive adenocarcinomas were compared with paired morphologically normal lung tissue. The sample size depended on which specimens were available, not on a prior power calculation. The immune data were integrated with whole exome sequencing and methylation data from the same cohort of nodules. The overall cohort comprised some 53 patients with pulmonary nodules who underwent surgical resection. TCR sequencing data were obtained from 51 patients. The study reported that about a hundred samples were used for TCR sequencing. POLYSOLVER was used to infer Class I HLA alleles from exome data, while LOHHLA was used to detect allele-specific HLA loss.

There are 15 amino acids in the CDR3, from cysteine to phenylalanine inclusive. The DNA shown is the 45-base CDR3, in frame from base 1. From the germline V gene (reference sequence), CDR1 is LNHNV and CDR2 is YYDKDF. V gives up 0 bases and J gives up 4 bases, and the segment between their germline ends measures 12 bases. What the study reported, not specific to this receptor: The highest top T cell clone frequencies were observed in normal lung, and a progressive decrease in top T cell clone frequencies appeared to occur from AAH through AIS, MIA and invasive adenocarcinoma. Because all patients came from Japan and China, whether the findings apply to Western populations was uncertain. Compared with EGFR-mutant or double wild-type lesions, KRAS-mutant nodules had the highest T cell clonality. The highest clonality was observed in normal lung, whereas higher T cell density and diversity but lower clonality appeared to be present in later-stage lesions. The findings reflected association rather than direct causation, and larger cohorts with long-term follow-up and longitudinal biopsies were considered necessary.

Remarks on this clone: No cognate antigen has been identified for it. No much larger clone exists at a distance of one base, and base qualities are not known.

Resection was performed on patients in Japan or China between about 2014 and 2017. Histologic diagnosis of each case was confirmed independently by two lung cancer pathologists on H&E slides. For nucleic acid extraction, premalignant or tumor cells were enriched by macro-dissection following pathologic assessment. The AllPrep DNA/RNA FFPE Kit was used to isolate DNA from FFPE tissue. Using the immunoSEQ hsTCRbeta Kit, TCR beta CDR3 regions were sequenced from DNA. The authors processed their data as follows. TCR sequencing data were analysed with the ImmunoSEQ Analyzer. T cell clonality was calculated on productive rearrangements as 1 minus Pielou's evenness. The inverse Simpson index, applied to productive templates, was used to measure T cell diversity. T cell density was defined as TCR beta template counts normalized to usable DNA, with usable DNA estimated by amplification and sequencing of housekeeping genes. TCR metrics were compared across histologic stages using two-sided Kruskal-Wallis tests. As stored in TCRdb, this immuneACCESS dataset retains in-frame rearrangements with V and J assigned. A fraction of the clones does not appear; measured against another copy, unresolved V genes explain less than half of the discrepancy, and the remainder lacks a known reason. V, J and clone size derive from that table, while D and trimming were established from the DNA sequence. Recorded for this sample are about 27,000 clones; roughly 70% of them occurred a single time. In total, the top ten clones hold 5% to 7% of the sample.

Sample: FFPE invasive lung adenocarcinoma tissue. The cell subset or site label here, explained by the study, means: frankly invasive lung adenocarcinoma (ADC). This receptor chain uses TRBV15 and TRBJ1-1; the D segment could be TRBD1, given 5 matching bases. This clonotype was sampled from a person aged 55-75 years with invasive lung adenocarcinoma. Some clones in this sample may be carry-over from other donors' samples. CDR3 region: CATSRELAGSTEAFF. The DNA is TGTGCCACCAGCAGAGAACTGGCAGGGTCCACTGAAGCTTTCTTT.